This paragraph reports one TCR beta chain. Antigen unknown. Looked up from germline, CDR1 is MNHEY and CDR2 is SVGEGT. CDR3 length: 13 residues. Deletions cut 5 bases from V and 5 bases from J, with 12 bases between. This sample was taken from a study of human T cells and chemical hapten exposure. In the study overall: Subjects had 2% DPC placed on roughly 2 cm by roughly 2 cm of upper inner arm skin for sensitization. Small pooled library volume differences chiefly drove per-sample TCR yield variation. Study findings and constraints: A positive correlation with patch test score was shown by PT1 expanded TCR counts.

As to time point: patch test 3, about 24 weeks after DPC sensitization. Treatment given: therapeutic diphenylcyclopropenone sensitization with weekly scalp DPC. From whole blood left unfractionated, total RNA was extracted. TCRdb itself ran the RACE reads through MiXCR, one entry per CDR3 protein. Of 40,000 or so distinct CDR3 sequences in the sample, approximately 11% were seen once. The sequences come from whole blood, collected in connection with sensitization to the hapten diphenylcyclopropenone (DPC). The J gene is TRBJ1-1, the V gene TRBV6-2 or TRBV6-3, with unresolved D. The origin of this receptor is a woman in her 40s with alopecia areata. Some clones in this sample may be carry-over from other donors' samples. The CDR3 is CASSPLGGTEAFF. DNA of the CDR3: TGTGCCAGCAGTCCCCTGGGAGGTACTGAAGCTTTCTTT.